The 10 T cell receptor beta chains listed next were all sequenced from one sample in a study of siplizumab effects on memory and regulatory T cells. Antigen specificity for these receptors is unknown. Coculture of the mixed lymphocyte reaction cells took place at 37 degrees C and lasted around six days. The data were produced by immunoSEQ multiplex PCR, yet TCRdb's version contains in-frame clones alone and is incomplete. Of about 13,000 clones listed, 40% are singletons. Source material: CFSE-low (dividing) CD8+ T cells sorted from an allogeneic mixed lymphocyte reaction. The origin of the receptors is a human donor in good health; the cells came from an allogeneic mixed lymphocyte reaction.

The chain links TRBV19 to TRBJ2-7, with TRBD1 as a possible D gene (6 bases). Germline V gives CDR1 LNHDA, CDR2 SQIVND (reference sequence). The ends were cut back, 1 base at V and 2 bases at J, with 12 bases in the middle. CDR3 length: 15 amino acids. The CDR3 bases are TGTGCCAGTAGTATAGTGGCATCAGGGGCCTACGAGCAGTACTTC. As protein: CASSIVASGAYEQYF.

The chain is built from TRBV27 and TRBJ2-3; D gene uncertain. Germline V lookup: CDR1 MNHEY, CDR2 SMNVEV (reference sequence). CDR3 size: 13 residues. The V gene lost 2 bases and the J gene lost 3 bases, with 6 bases spanning the gap. CDR3 loop: CASSLIGTDTQYF. As DNA, the CDR3 is TGTGCCAGCAGTTTAATAGGGACAGATACGCAGTATTTT.

The V gene is TRBV10-3, the J gene TRBJ2-4; possible D gene TRBD1, 6 bases. This CDR3 has 14 residues. CDR1 and CDR2 (germline): ENHRY, SYGVKD. V lost 2 bases and J 1 base, leaving 6 bases between the germline ends. CDR3 loop: CAISETGAKNIQYF. As DNA, the CDR3 is TGTGCCATCAGTGAGACAGGGGCCAAAAACATTCAGTACTTC.

V usage is TRBV13 and J usage is TRBJ2-2; 9 bases map to TRBD1. Germline values: CDR1 PRHDT, CDR2 FYEKMQ (reference sequence). With V trimmed by 7 bases and J by 3 bases, 9 bases remained unmatched. The CDR3 is 16 residues long. In nucleotides, the CDR3 is TGTGCCAGCACCGACCCGGACAGGGGAGACACCGGGGAGCTGTTTTTT. It specifies CASTDPDRGDTGELFF.

V usage is TRBV29-1 and J usage is TRBJ2-5; 7 bases fit TRBD2. TRBJ2-7 explains the end of the DNA better; the J call may be wrong. Germline-derived CDR1 and CDR2 are SQVTM and ANQGSEA. The CDR3 contains 12 residues. This CDR3 reads CSVILALDEQYF. CDR3 DNA sequence: TGCAGCGTGATACTAGCGTTGGACGAGCAGTACTTC.

The rearrangement uses TRBV29-1 and TRBJ1-1; D not certain. Germline CDR1 reads SQVTM; CDR2 reads ANQGSEA. Trimming shortened V by 4 bases and J by 1 base, and 13 bases separated the two germline ends. The CDR3 has 14 residues. The CDR3 DNA follows: TGCAGCGTTGTAATTTATTCAGCGAACACTGAAGCTTTCTTT. Its protein product is CSVVIYSANTEAFF.

The chain links TRBV6-6 to TRBJ2-7; D remains unclear. The CDR3 contains 13 residues. CDR1 is MNHNY, CDR2 SVGAGI, per germline (reference sequence). The V and J ends lost 2 bases and 7 bases respectively, with 12 bases between them. CDR3 DNA sequence: TGTGCCAGCAGTTACCCCACATGGGTGGAGCAGTACTTC. Encoded protein: CASSYPTWVEQYF.

By share of the sample, this clone is medium-sized. The V and J genes are TRBV7-9 and TRBJ2-7, with TRBD1 identical over 8 bases. This CDR3 is 14 amino acids long. Losses at the gene ends were 1 base for V and 4 bases for J; bases not matched to a gene: 3. Germline V gene data show CDR1 as SEHNR and CDR2 as FQNEAQ (reference sequence). In nucleotides, the CDR3 is TGTGCCAGCAGCTTAGGGACAGGGTCTTACGAGCAGTACTTC. This sequence encodes CASSLGTGSYEQYF.

This clone came up a few times. The chain links TRBV7-3 to TRBJ2-3; D uncertain. Trimming left V 6 bases short and J 3 bases short, with 10 bases between. Germline CDR1 reads SGHTA; CDR2 reads FQGTGA. The CDR3 is 13 residues long. The CDR3 loop is CASSHARTDTQYF. DNA of the CDR3: TGTGCCAGCAGTCACGCCCGGACAGATACGCAGTATTTT.

The chain has TRBV21-1 and TRBJ2-2; the table gives TRBD2 as D, unverified against the DNA. TRBV21-1 is shown as a pseudogene. The CDR3 has 18 amino acids. CDR3 sequence reads: CASSKGTTSGRGAGELFF. The CDR3 DNA reads TGTGCCAGCAGCAAAGGCACGACTAGCGGAAGGGGGGCCGGGGAGCTGTTTTTT.